A selection of T cell receptor beta chains follows, all from one sample in a study of shared clonotypes between healthy human individuals. The method was immunoSEQ multiplex PCR; TCRdb's version includes in-frame clones alone and lacks a portion of them. Among 2 million to 2.5 million clones, 85% to 95% were seen once, and the ten largest hold 0.3% to 0.45%. Sequencing was done on a sample of naive CD4+ T cells from PBMCs. These receptor sequences come from a man aged 18 to 29 in good health. Some clones in this sample may be carry-over from other donors' samples. Both conserved end residues are part of each CDR3. The D gene is left open where the match is weak. The size of a clone is reported for some rows only, either as once, few or many, or as a class for expanded clones.

>-|-|TRBJ1-2|TRBV7-2
CASSLEPSYGYTF
TGTGCCAGCAGCTTAGAACCCTCCTATGGCTACACCTTC
>-|-|TRBJ2-2|TRBV7-9
CASSLAEVRHRNTGELFF
TGTGCCAGCAGCTTAGCGGAGGTCAGACATAGAAACACCGGGGAGCTGTTTTTT
>-|-|TRBJ2-3|TRBV18
CASSPRVPTGPDTQYF
TGTGCCAGCTCACCCCGGGTCCCCACAGGACCAGATACGCAGTATTTT
>-|-|TRBJ2-5|TRBV5-5
CASSLMATAGETQYF
TGTGCCAGCAGCTTGATGGCCACAGCCGGCGAGACCCAGTACTTC
>-|once|TRBJ1-4|TRBV27
CASSLSGDGIEKLFF
TGTGCCAGCAGTTTGTCTGGGGACGGGATTGAAAAACTGTTTTTT
>-|-|TRBJ2-5|TRBV6-6
CASSPGDLSSQETQYF
TGTGCCAGCAGCCCCGGAGACTTAAGTTCTCAAGAGACCCAGTACTTC
>-|-|TRBJ2-2|TRBV15
CATSRDPGELFF
TGTGCCACCAGCAGAGATCCCGGGGAGCTGTTTTTT
>-|-|TRBJ2-7|TRBV7-8
CASSLRLVEQYF
TGTGCCAGCAGCTTACGGCTTGTCGAGCAGTACTTC
>TRBD1|-|TRBJ2-5|TRBV5-6
CASSPDRATETQYF
TGTGCCAGCAGTCCAGACAGGGCCACGGAGACCCAGTACTTC
>-|-|TRBJ1-6|TRBV30
CAWSVGGRSYNSPLHF
TGTGCCTGGAGTGTAGGAGGCCGCTCCTATAATTCACCCCTCCACTTT
>-|-|TRBJ2-7|TRBV7-3
CASSLTRDRPQYF
TGTGCCAGCAGCTTAACACGGGACCGCCCCCAGTACTTC
>-|-|TRBJ2-2|TRBV5-1
CASSFQGSNTGELFF
TGCGCCAGCAGCTTTCAGGGATCGAACACCGGGGAGCTGTTTTTT
>TRBD2|-|TRBJ2-5|TRBV9
CASSPRTSGRFETQYF
TGTGCCAGCAGCCCGAGGACTAGCGGGAGGTTTGAGACCCAGTACTTC
>-|-|TRBJ2-7|TRBV21-1
CASRQGAPNYEQYF
TGTGCCAGCAGACAGGGGGCGCCCAACTACGAGCAGTACTTC
>-|-|TRBJ1-5|TRBV10-3
CAISRSNQPQHF
TGTGCCATCAGTCGTAGCAATCAGCCCCAGCATTTT
>-|-|TRBJ2-5|TRBV25-1
CASRSLGETQYF
TGTGCCAGCAGGTCCCTGGGGGAGACCCAGTACTTC
>-|few|TRBJ1-5|TRBV25-1
CASTIRGTANQPQHF
TGTGCCAGCACAATCCGTGGGACGGCTAATCAGCCCCAGCATTTT
>-|-|TRBJ2-4|TRBV28
CASSSTPKNIQYF
TGTGCCAGCAGTTCTACCCCAAAAAACATTCAGTACTTC
>-|-|TRBJ1-5|TRBV4-2
CASSQVGGSNNQPQHF
TGTGCCAGCAGCCAAGTCGGGGGGTCAAACAATCAGCCCCAGCATTTT
>-|-|TRBJ2-7|TRBV6-6
CASTVAGTLYEQYF
TGTGCCAGCACCGTCGCCGGGACTTTATACGAGCAGTACTTC
>-|-|TRBJ2-7|TRBV11-3
CASSLRAAGEQYF
TGTGCCAGCAGCTTACGGGCGGCGGGCGAGCAGTACTTC
>-|-|TRBJ2-2|TRBV28
CASVGRNTGELFF
TGTGCCAGTGTCGGGCGCAACACCGGGGAGCTGTTTTTT
>TRBD2|-|TRBJ2-2|TRBV28
CASRISGRGTGELFF
TGTGCCAGCAGGATTAGCGGGAGGGGCACCGGGGAGCTGTTTTTT
>TRBD1|-|TRBJ1-5|TRBV6-5
CASSYSGQSNQPQHF
TGTGCCAGCAGTTACTCGGGACAGAGCAATCAGCCCCAGCATTTT
>-|-|TRBJ2-7|TRBV5-1
CASRSTGRYEQYF
TGCGCCAGCAGATCCACAGGGAGATACGAGCAGTACTTC
>-|-|TRBJ1-4|TRBV18
CASSLQDGEKLFF
TGTGCCAGCTCCCTTCAAGACGGGGAAAAACTGTTTTTT
>-|once|TRBJ2-2|TRBV2
CAGRGGRRNTGELFF
TGTGCCGGTCGAGGAGGGAGAAGGAACACCGGGGAGCTGTTTTTT
>TRBD2|-|TRBJ2-3|TRBV25-1
CASSGRLAGLKGDTQYF
TGTGCCAGCAGTGGGAGACTAGCGGGACTCAAAGGGGATACGCAGTATTTT